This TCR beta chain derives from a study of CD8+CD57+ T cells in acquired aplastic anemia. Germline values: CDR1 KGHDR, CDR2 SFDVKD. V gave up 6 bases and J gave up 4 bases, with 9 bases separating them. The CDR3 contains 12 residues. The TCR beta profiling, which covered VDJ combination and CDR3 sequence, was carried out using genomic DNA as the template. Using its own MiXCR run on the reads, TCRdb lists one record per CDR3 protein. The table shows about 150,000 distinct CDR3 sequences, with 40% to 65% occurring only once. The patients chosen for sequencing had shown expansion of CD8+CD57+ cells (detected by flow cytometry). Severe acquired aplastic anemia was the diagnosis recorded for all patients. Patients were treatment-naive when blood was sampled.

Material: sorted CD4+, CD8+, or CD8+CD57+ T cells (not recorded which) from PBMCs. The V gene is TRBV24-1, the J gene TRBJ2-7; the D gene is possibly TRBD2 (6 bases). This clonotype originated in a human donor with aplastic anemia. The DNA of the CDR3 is TGTGCCACCAGTCCCGGGGGATACGAGCAGTACTTC. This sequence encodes CATSPGGYEQYF.